Given below is one T cell receptor beta chain in context. This CDR3 contains 14 residues. The V gene lost 6 bases and the J gene lost 1 base, with 12 bases spanning the gap. Per germline, CDR1 MDHEN and CDR2 SYDVKM. The data were taken from a study of blood T cell repertoires in COVID-19. Measured with immunoSEQ multiplex PCR; TCRdb has only the in-frame clones, and not every one. The sample lists more than 150,000 clones; approximately 86% were seen once. The receptor comes from a man in his 70s with active or convalescent COVID-19. This chain uses TRBV28 with TRBJ1-1; D unclear. The sample taken for sequencing was peripheral blood. The chain's CDR3 is CASSPGSRNTEAFF. CDR3 sequence (DNA): TGTGCCAGCAGCCCGGGTTCGCGGAACACTGAAGCTTTCTTT. Drawing the rest from reference TRBV28 and TRBJ1-1, the complete variable domain is DVKVTQSSRYLVKRTGEKVFLECVQDMDHENMFWYRQDPGLGLRLIYFSYDVKMKEKGDIPEGYSVSREKKERFSLILESASTNQTSMYLCASSPGSRNTEAFFGQGTRLTVV.